The entry below gives a single TCR beta chain sequence along with its context. Its antigen is as yet unknown. The PCR employed 60 Vbeta primers together with 13 Jbeta primers. The method was immunoSEQ multiplex PCR; TCRdb's version includes in-frame clones alone and lacks a portion of them. The sample has some 120,000 clones. This sample is part of a study of cytomegalovirus exposure and HLA in healthy donors. Study in general: Out of around 360 genotyped donors, roughly 83% belonged to the Caucasian-associated ancestry cluster.

General observations from the study: Rare TCR sequences predominated, though certain public TCRs were found in many donors. A missense variant in DCLRE1C was later tied to TCR beta V- and J-gene trimming. The study reported that TCR beta sequences accurately predicted HLA-A and HLA-B alleles in most subjects.

This CDR3 region has 14 residues. Germline V CDR1 and CDR2: SNHLY, FYNNEI. After removal of 5 bases from V and 0 bases from J, the junction contained 0 bases not matched to a gene. The sequence was obtained from a woman aged 60 to 75 in good health and CMV-seronegative. V is TRBV2 and J is TRBJ2-1, with 8 bases aligning to TRBD2. Sequenced material: PBMCs. The CDR3 DNA reads as TGTGCCAGCAGTAGCGGGAGCTCCTACAATGAGCAGTTCTTC. Its translation is CASSSGSSYNEQFF.